The 32 T cell receptor beta chains listed next were all sequenced from one sample in a study of human T cells and chemical hapten exposure (dated by TCRdb to about 2021). Interpreted using the paper, the time point label stands for: patch test 3, about 24 weeks after DPC sensitization. The treatment or condition tag for this specimen amounts to: therapeutic diphenylcyclopropenone sensitization with weekly scalp DPC. Total RNA was extracted from unfractionated whole blood collected in Tempus Blood RNA tubes. The method was RACE. Sequenced on a NextSeq 500. The public reads were quality trimmed at Q25 with fastp and then assembled into clones with MiXCR by TCRdb, keeping productive beta chains. Each CDR3 protein gets just one entry, which takes the most common genes and DNA from the rows behind it. This sample holds 40,000 or so distinct CDR3 sequences; 9.5% to 15% were observed only once. 2.3% of the sample lies in the top ten.

This material consisted of whole blood, taken in connection with sensitization to the hapten diphenylcyclopropenone (DPC). These receptors were obtained from a woman aged 40 to 55 with alopecia areata. Some clones in this sample may be carry-over from other donors' samples.

This clonotype has at least ten counts. The genes are TRBV20-1 and TRBJ1-1, with D maybe TRBD1 (5 bases). The germline V gene has CDR1 DFQATT and CDR2 SNEGSKA (reference sequence). This CDR3 is built from 16 residues. V lost 8 bases and J 0 bases, leaving 22 bases between the germline ends. The CDR3 coding sequence is TGCAGTCCTCGCGGGACGAAGGGCCCCATGAACACTGAAGCTTTCTTT. Translating gives CSPRGTKGPMNTEAFF.

Ten or more counts support this clonotype. The chain combines TRBV3-1 with TRBJ1-5, with 8 bases identical to TRBD1. The CDR3 covers 14 residues. The junction had 2 bases not matched to a gene; V was cut back by 1 base and J by 6 bases. Germline V gives CDR1 LGHDT, CDR2 YNNKEL (reference sequence). The CDR3 region has the DNA TGTGCCAGCAGCCAAGGGACAGGGACTCAGCCCCAGCATTTT. Its protein product is CASSQGTGTQPQHF.

This clonotype was recorded at least ten times. This sequence joins TRBV21-1 and TRBJ1-5. TRBV21-1 is assigned pseudogene status. The CDR3 covers 9 residues. Here the CDR3 reads CADNQPQHF. The CDR3 nucleotides read TGTGCCGACAATCAGCCCCAGCATTTT.

The chain links TRBV7-9 to TRBJ1-1; TRBD1 matches 7 bases. This CDR3 spans 14 amino acids. V shed 5 bases, J shed 2 bases, and the junction held 5 bases outside the gene matches. The germline V gene has CDR1 SEHNR and CDR2 FQNEAQ (reference sequence). DNA of the CDR3: TGTGCCAGCAGCCAGGGACAGTCAAACACTGAAGCTTTCTTT. Protein sequence: CASSQGQSNTEAFF.

The chain joins TRBV7-3 to TRBJ2-1, with 10 bases fitting TRBD2. V gave up 4 bases and J gave up 6 bases; unmatched junction bases: 12. CDR1 is SGHTA, CDR2 FQGTGA, per germline. The CDR3 contains 17 residues. The CDR3 loop reads CASSSTPRLAGANEQFF. The CDR3 nucleotides are TGTGCCAGCAGCTCGACGCCTCGGCTAGCGGGGGCCAATGAGCAGTTCTTC. The full variable domain, its missing parts supplied by reference TRBV7-3 and TRBJ2-1, is GAGVSQTPSNKVTEKGKYVELRCDPISGHTALYWYRQSLGQGPEFLIYFQGTGAADDSGLPNDRFFAVRPEGSVSTLKIQRTERGDSAVYLCASSSTPRLAGANEQFFGPGTRLTVL.

This clonotype appeared many times. The chain recombines TRBV9 with TRBJ2-5; weak D call: TRBD2 (5 bases). The V end lost 0 bases, the J end lost 0 bases, and 9 bases lay between the germline ends. The germline gives CDR1 SGDLS, CDR2 YYNGEE. The CDR3 covers 15 residues. The CDR3 sequence: CASSVGTEYQETQYF. Written as DNA, the CDR3 is TGTGCCAGCAGCGTAGGGACTGAGTACCAAGAGACCCAGTACTTC.

The chain recombines TRBV20-1 with TRBJ1-5; no clear D gene. This CDR3 has 16 amino acids. Germline CDR1 is DFQATT and CDR2 is SNEGSKA (reference sequence). With 3 bases removed from V and 2 bases from J, the gap between germline ends came to 17 bases. This CDR3 reads CSASLLLGSGNQPQHF. CDR3 coding DNA: TGCAGTGCTAGCCTACTTCTGGGTAGTGGCAATCAGCCCCAGCATTTT.

This clonotype came up a few times. V gene TRBV10-2 combines with J gene TRBJ1-5, with D tentatively TRBD1 (5 bases). Germline loops: CDR1 WSHSY, CDR2 SAAADI. Trimming removed 7 bases at V and 0 bases at J, with 7 bases between. The CDR3 sequence is 13 residues long. As DNA, the CDR3 is TGCGCCAGCAACCAGGGTAGCAATCAGCCCCAGCATTTT. Translation gives CASNQGSNQPQHF.

This clonotype was seen ten or more times. This chain connects TRBV20-1 to TRBJ1-1; D unresolved. The germline V gene has CDR1 DFQATT and CDR2 SNEGSKA (reference sequence). CDR3 length: 14 amino acids. The V end lost 5 bases, the J end lost 1 base, and 14 bases lay between the germline ends. The CDR3: CSAYRASRNTEAFF. The CDR3 DNA reads as TGCAGTGCTTATCGAGCTTCCCGGAACACTGAAGCTTTCTTT.

This chain joins TRBV20-1 and TRBJ1-4; 7 positions agree with TRBD1. This CDR3 is 14 amino acids long. CDR1 and CDR2 from the germline V gene are DFQATT and SNEGSKA (reference sequence). V was clipped by 6 bases and J by 2 bases; unmatched bases: 6. DNA for the CDR3: TGCAGTGCGAATGACAGGGTCACTAATGAAAAACTGTTTTTT. It encodes CSANDRVTNEKLFF.

The chain combines TRBV4-1 with TRBJ1-4, with 8 bases fitting TRBD1. CDR1 and CDR2 from the germline V gene are MGHRA and YSYEKL. V shed 4 bases and J 10 bases; nucleotides not matched to a gene: 17. This CDR3 is 17 amino acids long. CDR3: CASSPQPLDRVRGKLFF. DNA for the CDR3: TGCGCCAGCAGCCCTCAACCCCTGGACAGGGTACGCGGAAAACTGTTTTTT.

V gene TRBV28 combines with J gene TRBJ2-7; 8 nucleotides agree with TRBD1. The germline gives CDR1 MDHEN, CDR2 SYDVKM. The CDR3 has 14 residues. With 8 bases clipped from V and 5 bases from J, the junction kept 11 bases outside the gene matches. For the CDR3, the DNA is TGTGCCAGCGCCTCAGGGGGCGCACAGGACGAGCAGTACTTC. This codes for CASASGGAQDEQYF. The entire variable domain, with the rest obtained from reference TRBV28 and TRBJ2-7, is as follows: DVKVTQSSRYLVKRTGEKVFLECVQDMDHENMFWYRQDPGLGLRLIYFSYDVKMKEKGDIPEGYSVSREKKERFSLILESASTNQTSMYLCASASGGAQDEQYFGPGTRLTVT.

The chain has TRBV29-1 and TRBJ2-5; 8 bases line up with TRBD2. The CDR3 is made up of 13 amino acids. Trimming cost V 4 bases and J 3 bases; bases outside gene matches: 4. Germline values: CDR1 SQVTM, CDR2 ANQGSEA. The CDR3 bases are TGCAGCGTTGCCGTAGCGGGAAAAGAGACCCAGTACTTC. It translates to CSVAVAGKETQYF.

The chain couples TRBV19 to TRBJ2-5; 12 positions match TRBD2. CDR1 and CDR2 (germline): LNHDA, SQIVND (reference sequence). Unmatched junction bases numbered 3, after V lost 5 bases and J lost 2 bases. The CDR3 consists of 15 residues. DNA of the CDR3: TGTGCCAGTAGTCGACTAGCGGGAGCTCAAGAGACCCAGTACTTC. Protein: CASSRLAGAQETQYF. Variable domain in full (rest from reference TRBV19 and TRBJ2-5): DGGITQSPKYLFRKEGQNVTLSCEQNLNHDAMYWYRQDPGQGLRLIYYSQIVNDFQKGDIAEGYSVSREKKESFPLTVTSAQKNPTAFYLCASSRLAGAQETQYFGPGTRLLVL.

This chain connects TRBV12-3 or TRBV12-4 to TRBJ2-4; 9 positions agree with TRBD1. V dropped 0 bases and J dropped 7; count of bases not matched to a gene: 4. The CDR3 has 15 amino acids. The CDR3 nucleotides are TGTGCCAGCAGTTTAGCGAGTGGACAGGGGAACATTCAGTACTTC. Protein: CASSLASGQGNIQYF.

In this sample, this clonotype turned up many times. The V call is TRBV27, the J call TRBJ2-7; 7 positions agree with TRBD1. The V gene's germline CDR1 is MNHEY and CDR2 SMNVEV (reference sequence). This CDR3 has 13 amino acids. The trim removed 6 bases at V and 6 bases at J, leaving 8 bases unmatched. CDR3 region: CASSLMTGSEQYF. CDR3 DNA sequence: TGTGCCAGCAGCTTAATGACAGGGAGCGAGCAGTACTTC.

The chain couples TRBV2 to TRBJ2-1; no definite D call. The CDR3 totals 16 residues. The germline V gene encodes CDR1 SNHLY and CDR2 FYNNEI. The V end lost 1 base, the J end lost 5 bases, and 15 bases lay between the germline ends. Here the CDR3 reads CASSEVTDLFNNEQFF. DNA for the CDR3: TGTGCCAGCAGTGAAGTCACGGACCTATTTAACAATGAGCAGTTCTTC. Full variable domain (missing parts from reference TRBV2 and TRBJ2-1): EPEVTQTPSHQVTQMGQEVILRCVPISNHLYFYWYRQILGQKVEFLVSFYNNEISEKSEIFDDQFSVERPDGSNFTLKIRSTKLEDSAMYFCASSEVTDLFNNEQFFGPGTRLTVL.

The CDR3 sequence: CASRRTPPSYNEQFF. Here the CDR3 DNA reads TGTGCCAGCAGGCGGACTCCACCCTCCTACAATGAGCAGTTCTTC. The chain joins TRBV21-1 to TRBJ2-1; the table names TRBD2, a call not compared with the DNA. TRBV21-1 is an annotated pseudogene. The CDR3 covers 15 residues.

This clonotype was detected ten times or more. V gene TRBV19 combines with J gene TRBJ1-3, with D unresolved. This CDR3 contains 12 residues. Germline lookup yields CDR1 LNHDA and CDR2 SQIVND (reference sequence). V lost 8 bases and J lost 4, with 9 bases in between. The CDR3 nucleotides are TGTGCCAGTCTATCTTCCGGAAACACCATATATTTT. Residues: CASLSSGNTIYF.

This clonotype showed up just a few times. The rearrangement uses TRBV9 and TRBJ2-3; D is undetermined. The V gene lost 3 bases and the J gene lost 2 bases, with 10 bases spanning the gap. The CDR3 runs 14 residues. CDR1 and CDR2 (germline): SGDLS, YYNGEE. CDR3 sequence (DNA): TGTGCCAGCAGCGCGCGGCTAGTCACAGATACGCAGTATTTT. It is translated as CASSARLVTDTQYF. The full variable domain, completed using reference TRBV9 and TRBJ2-3, is DSGVTQTPKHLITATGQRVTLRCSPRSGDLSVYWYQQSLDQGLQFLIQYYNGEERAKGNILERFSAQQFPDLHSELNLSSLELGDSALYFCASSARLVTDTQYFGPGTRLTVL.

The chain joins TRBV9 to TRBJ2-1, with 13 bases fitting TRBD2. Trimming took 3 bases from V and 2 from J; bases not matched to a gene: 5. This CDR3 is 17 amino acids long. The germline gives CDR1 SGDLS, CDR2 YYNGEE. CDR3 protein: CASSEGLAGPPYNEQFF. The CDR3 bases are TGTGCCAGCAGCGAGGGACTAGCGGGACCACCCTACAATGAGCAGTTCTTC.

This clonotype has only a few counts. The J gene is TRBJ2-5, the V gene TRBV10-3; TRBD2 matches 7 bases. The CDR3 runs 15 residues. Germline values: CDR1 ENHRY, CDR2 SYGVKD. Unmatched junction bases numbered 2, after V lost 0 bases and J lost 1 base. CDR3 nucleotides: TGTGCCATCAGTGAGTCTACGGGAGGCCAAGAGACCCAGTACTTC. It encodes CAISESTGGQETQYF.

V gene TRBV5-1 combines with J gene TRBJ2-6; 7 bases align to TRBD1. Germline CDR1 SGHRS, CDR2 YFSETQ. This CDR3 is 15 amino acids long. Germline trimming cut 6 bases from V and 3 bases from J; bases unmatched to any gene: 6. This CDR3 is CASMDRNFGANVLTF. The CDR3 coding sequence is TGCGCCAGCATGGACAGGAATTTTGGGGCCAACGTCCTGACTTTC.

This clonotype was recorded many times. The CDR3 region is CASSRRGANTGELFF. In nucleotides, the CDR3 is TGTGCCAGCAGCCGGCGGGGGGCGAACACCGGGGAGCTGTTTTTT. J is TRBJ2-2 and V is TRBV4-2, with 8 bases lining up with TRBD2. This CDR3 region has 15 residues. Germline CDR1 LGHNA, CDR2 YNFKEQ. Germline trimming cut 4 bases from V and 0 bases from J; bases unmatched to any gene: 1.

This sequence joins TRBV3-1 and TRBJ1-1, with 7 bases aligning to TRBD1. Losses at the gene ends were 5 bases for V and 2 bases for J; bases not matched to a gene: 5. This CDR3 has 14 amino acids. Germline V gives CDR1 LGHDT, CDR2 YNNKEL (reference sequence). In nucleotides, the CDR3 is TGTGCCAGCAGCTCCCGGGACAGAAACACTGAAGCTTTCTTT. This translates into CASSSRDRNTEAFF. The full variable domain, completed using reference TRBV3-1 and TRBJ1-1, is DTAVSQTPKYLVTQMGNDKSIKCEQNLGHDTMYWYKQDSKKFLKIMFSYNNKELIINETVPNRFSPKSPDKAHLNLHINSLELGDSAVYFCASSSRDRNTEAFFGQGTRLTVV.

This clonotype was observed a handful of times. The chain recombines TRBV2 with TRBJ2-2; D possibly corresponds to TRBD2 (6 bases). Trimming shortened V by 5 bases and J by 5 bases, and 12 bases separated the two germline ends. The CDR3 runs to 14 residues. Germline V CDR1 and CDR2: SNHLY, FYNNEI. CDR3: CASSNDGGTGELFF. In DNA, the CDR3 is TGTGCCAGCAGTAATGACGGGGGTACCGGGGAGCTGTTTTTT.

The chain couples TRBV11-2 to TRBJ2-3; a possible D gene is TRBD2 (6 bases). From germline, CDR1 is SGHAT and CDR2 FQNNGV. The V and J ends lost 5 bases and 7 bases respectively, with 13 bases between them. The CDR3 extends over 13 amino acids. The CDR3 DNA is TGTGCCAGCAGCCCGGGTGGCGGGAATACGCAGTATTTT. It encodes CASSPGGGNTQYF. Together with reference TRBV11-2 and TRBJ2-3, the CDR3 gives the full variable domain: EAGVAQSPRYKIIEKRQSVAFWCNPISGHATLYWYQQILGQGPKLLIQFQNNGVVDDSQLPKDRFSAERLKGVDSTLKIQPAKLEDSAVYLCASSPGGGNTQYFGPGTRLTVL.

This clonotype was observed many times. The chain has TRBV6-1 and TRBJ2-1; 13 positions match TRBD2. CDR1 MNHNS and CDR2 SASEGT come from the germline V gene. V trimming: 7 bases; J trimming: 9 bases; junction bases outside the gene matches: 6. The CDR3 is made up of 14 amino acids. The CDR3 sequence: CASTPGTSGTEQFF. CDR3 nucleotide sequence: TGTGCCAGCACCCCCGGGACTAGCGGGACTGAGCAGTTCTTC.

This clonotype was detected many times. V usage is TRBV7-9 and J usage is TRBJ1-3, with D possibly TRBD1 on 5 matching bases. The V gene's germline CDR1 is SEHNR and CDR2 FQNEAQ (reference sequence). The CDR3 has 14 amino acids. Trimming cost V 5 bases and J 5 bases, with 13 bases left between them. The DNA of the CDR3 is TGTGCCAGCAGCCCCTCCGGGGCCCGAAACACCATATATTTT. It codes for CASSPSGARNTIYF.

This clonotype turned up a few times. The V call is TRBV2, the J call TRBJ1-5; unclear D gene. The CDR3 spans 13 residues. V shed 3 bases and J shed 2 bases, with 5 bases lying between them. From germline, CDR1 is SNHLY and CDR2 FYNNEI. For the CDR3, the DNA is TGTGCCAGCAGTGATTTGGGCAATCAGCCCCAGCATTTT. Translated: CASSDLGNQPQHF.

This clonotype was counted ten times or more. The chain uses TRBV7-2 and TRBJ2-3; tentative D call: TRBD2 (7 bases). Per the germline V gene, CDR1 is SGHTA and CDR2 is FQGNSA. V gave up 5 bases and J gave up 4 bases, with 13 bases separating them. The CDR3 length is 14 residues. The CDR3 reads CASSERGGPDTQYF. In nucleotides, the CDR3 is TGTGCCAGCAGCGAGAGGGGGGGCCCAGATACGCAGTATTTT.

The V and J genes are TRBV5-1 and TRBJ2-5; D possibly uses TRBD1 or TRBD2 (5 bases each). There are 14 residues in the CDR3. Trimming shortened V by 6 bases and J by 3 bases, and 15 bases separated the two germline ends. The germline V gene encodes CDR1 SGHRS and CDR2 YFSETQ. CDR3 nucleotides: TGCGCCAGCAAAACCGGGGCCACGGAAGAGACCCAGTACTTC. Encoded protein: CASKTGATEETQYF.